This TCR beta chain was sequenced in a study of lymphopenia after photon versus proton radiotherapy. Study outcomes and limitations: After the lymphocyte nadir, photon-treated repertoires showed oligoclonal expansion, especially of CD8+ Temra cells.

Note on this clone: Antigen specificity is unknown.

Germline V gene lookup returns CDR1 SGHAT and CDR2 FQNNGV. The CDR3 totals 14 residues. V lost 0 bases and J 5 bases, leaving 7 bases between the germline ends. Generated by immunoSEQ multiplex PCR, the TCRdb table keeps only in-frame clones and is missing some. The table has 65,000 to 85,000 clones, around 90% seen once. V is TRBV11-2 and J is TRBJ1-4; unclear D gene. The sample was peripheral blood, taken from a patient treated with photon-based radiotherapy. The TCR sequence derives from a woman between 40 and 55 years old with cholangiocarcinoma. The CDR3 is CASSLEGRNEKLFF. The DNA of the CDR3 is TGTGCCAGCAGCTTAGAGGGAAGAAATGAAAAACTGTTTTTT.